A selection of T cell receptor beta chains follows, all from one sample in a study of T cell responses to AZD1222 COVID-19 vaccine. The method was immunoSEQ multiplex PCR; TCRdb's version includes in-frame clones alone and lacks a portion of them. The table shows about 140,000 clones, with 93% occurring only once. Sequenced here: peripheral blood, sampled after recovery from COVID-19. All receptors derive from an adult who had recovered from COVID-19. Both conserved end residues are part of each CDR3.

V	length	CDR3
TRBV5-4	14	CASSLAGGDYGYTF
TRBV28	17	CASSFGTSGTSTDTQYF
TRBV18	14	CASSPSSTSREQFF
TRBV7-9	17	CASAPGQGLSILYGYTF
TRBV6-5	14	CASILDRGVDTQYF
TRBV15	15	CATSREGNSYNEQFF
TRBV28	16	CASSFGDAHSYNEQFF
TRBV5-1	13	CASSLTANYGYTF
TRBV11-2	15	CASSWGLATIYEQYF
TRBV5-1	14	CASSPAGDQETQYF
TRBV11-2	17	CASSLDWAPGLELEQYF
TRBV2	19	CASGWEGSTSGRAGETQYF
TRBV6-5	12	CASSYSGGPQHF
TRBV5-1	14	CASSSAGGPGEQYF
TRBV18	17	CASSSQQGGIQNTEAFF
TRBV9	16	CASSVGASGSAETQYF
TRBV2	15	CASSEGGKGTDTQYF
TRBV7-3	15	CASSPGTAWEDTQYF
TRBV20-1	10	CSARLGAQYF
TRBV7-2	13	CASSRESGEKLFF
TRBV20-1	14	CSASDTRSNYGYTF
TRBV3-1/TRBV3-2	13	CASTQDWPIEQFF
TRBV5-1	13	CASSSGPNQPQHF
TRBV5-1	19	CASSAGPVWTGGPVGGQFF
TRBV5-5	13	CASSLMTHGEQYF
TRBV29-1	15	CSVVWGVKIDNEQFF
TRBV7-9	14	CASSPGEVYNEQFF
TRBV5-1	15	CASSSEMGQGRKQYF
TRBV7-3	16	CASRPQGSANTGELFF
TRBV11-2	16	CASSWTLIAASYEQYF
TRBV19	15	CASSIEDRTYNEQFF
TRBV4-1	15	CASSQVASGSYEQYF
TRBV5-1	16	CASSLDLGAVNTEAFF
TRBV19	14	CASSIAAGEDTQYF
TRBV27	15	CASSPLGQMNTEAFF
TRBV20-1	17	CSASVSSGRFDKNIQYF
TRBV28	16	CASRPLVMGLNTEAFF
TRBV2	15	CASSGTGGLGNTIYF
TRBV5-1	15	CASSSTSGRAYEQYF
TRBV5-1	14	CASSLANSGTEAFF
TRBV27	12	CAIEGSGNTIYF
TRBV27	16	CASTLGGGPSYNEQFF
TRBV27	15	CASSSGTSGRNEQFF
TRBV7-8	15	CASSLYSSGVNEQFF
TRBV7-2	15	CASSLALQGDTEAFF
TRBV10-1	16	CASSESLAVSTDTQYF
TRBV21-1	18	CASRFPPAPQGTNEKLFF
TRBV6-5	14	CAIGASGRTDTQYF
TRBV28	15	CASSSGQGGLKGYTF